A selection of T cell receptor beta chains follows, all from one sample in a study of OX40 agonist ivuxolimab in advanced cancers. Clones were sequenced by immunoSEQ multiplex PCR, and TCRdb holds only the in-frame ones, with some missing. The repertoire holds roughly 46,000 clones, with around 88% as singletons. The sample consisted of CD4+ or CD8+ T cells sorted from blood, taken in a trial of the OX40 agonist ivuxolimab. The source is an adult with an advanced solid tumor such as melanoma, head and neck, liver or kidney cancer. Each CDR3 is given with its conserved first and last residue. D genes are given only for firm matches. The size of a clone is reported for some rows only, either as once, few or many, or as a class for expanded clones.

d_gene,len,j_gene,abundance,v_gene,CDR3nt,CDR3aa
-,14,TRBJ1-2,-,TRBV5-1,TGCGCCAGCAGCTTGTCAACTGGAGGCTATGGCTACACCTTC,CASSLSTGGYGYTF
TRBD1,17,TRBJ1-3,few,TRBV19,TGTGCCAGTAGTCCCCGACAGGGGCTACCAGGTGGAAACACCATATATTTT,CASSPRQGLPGGNTIYF
-,13,TRBJ2-1,-,TRBV10-2,TGCGCCAGCAGCCCAGGAGCGATAGCAGGGCAGTTCTTC,CASSPGAIAGQFF
TRBD2,15,TRBJ2-2,-,TRBV4-2,TGTGCCAGCAGCCAAGAACTAGCGGGCACCGGGGAGCTGTTTTTT,CASSQELAGTGELFF
-,13,TRBJ2-7,-,TRBV5-1,TGCGCCAGCAGCAACCGGGTCCAGACGGAGCAGTACTTC,CASSNRVQTEQYF
TRBD1,13,TRBJ1-3,once,TRBV19,TGTGCCAGTGAAGACAGGGCTGGAAGTCCCATATATTTT,CASEDRAGSPIYF
-,12,TRBJ2-2,-,TRBV29-1,TGCAGCGCCCGCTGGGGGACCGGGGAGCTGTTTTTT,CSARWGTGELFF
TRBD1,14,TRBJ1-2,-,TRBV7-2,TGTGCCAGCAGCTTATTACCGGGACAGTTTGGCTACACCTTC,CASSLLPGQFGYTF
-,17,TRBJ1-1,-,TRBV28,TGTGCCAGCAGTTTACGGTTCTACAGGTCCGGGGACACTGAAGCTTTCTTT,CASSLRFYRSGDTEAFF
TRBD2,14,TRBJ2-7,-,TRBV13,TGTGCCAGCAGCTTGGGGGGGAGCTCCTACGAGCAGTACTTC,CASSLGGSSYEQYF
TRBD2,13,TRBJ2-5,-,TRBV6-1,TGTGCCAGCGGGAGGGCCGAGGCGGAGACCCAGTACTTC,CASGRAEAETQYF
TRBD1,13,TRBJ2-2,-,TRBV5-4,TGTGCCATCCCGACAGGGTGGACCGGGGAGCTGTTTTTT,CAIPTGWTGELFF
TRBD1,14,TRBJ2-7,-,TRBV5-1,TGCGCCAGCAGCCCGGGGACAGCTACCTACGAGCAGTACTTC,CASSPGTATYEQYF
-,17,TRBJ1-2,-,TRBV30,TGTGCCTGGAGGATAGGGCTCGATTCCCTAGCTAACTATGGCTACACCTTC,CAWRIGLDSLANYGYTF
TRBD1,14,TRBJ1-1,-,TRBV29-1,TGCAGCGTCAGATACAACAGGGGGAACACTGAAGCTTTCTTT,CSVRYNRGNTEAFF
-,14,TRBJ1-2,few,TRBV2,TGTGCCAGCATCGGACAGCCCGTTGGCTATGGCTACACCTTC,CASIGQPVGYGYTF
TRBD1,14,TRBJ1-2,-,TRBV2,TGTGCCAGCAGTACACAGGGGGGCCTCTATGGCTACACCTTC,CASSTQGGLYGYTF
TRBD2,16,TRBJ2-4,-,TRBV18,TGTGCCAGCTCAACCGGGACTAGCGGCTCCAAAAACATTCAGTACTTC,CASSTGTSGSKNIQYF
-,16,TRBJ2-7,-,TRBV1,TGCACCAGCAGCCAGCTCTCTACGGACGGACCCTACGAGCAGTACTTC,CTSSQLSTDGPYEQYF
TRBD1,15,TRBJ2-1,-,TRBV27,TGTGCCAGCAGCCGACGGACAGGGGTTTTCGATGAGCAGTTCTTC,CASSRRTGVFDEQFF
-,13,TRBJ1-2,-,TRBV5-5,TGTGCCAGCAGCTTGGGAGGGAACTATGGCTACACCTTC,CASSLGGNYGYTF
TRBD1,17,TRBJ1-5,-,TRBV30,TGTGCCTGGAGTCCAGGGACAGGGGGCGCGGGAAATCAGCCCCAGCATTTT,CAWSPGTGGAGNQPQHF
TRBD1,16,TRBJ1-1,-,TRBV27,TGTGCCAGCAGTTTATTACCGGGACAGGGGAACACTGAAGCTTTCTTT,CASSLLPGQGNTEAFF
-,16,TRBJ2-1,-,TRBV27,TGTGCCAGCAGACCCAGAAGACGGGGGTCCTACAATGAGCAGTTCTTC,CASRPRRRGSYNEQFF
-,14,TRBJ1-5,-,TRBV6-5,TGTGCCAGCCGTTACACATGGGGCGGGCAGCCCCAGCATTTT,CASRYTWGGQPQHF
-,13,TRBJ2-5,once,TRBV18,TGTGCCAGCTCACCAACCCCGCCCGGGACCCAGTACTTC,CASSPTPPGTQYF
-,14,TRBJ1-1,-,TRBV7-3,TGTGCCAGCAGCTCCGACAGGCGGAACACTGAAGCTTTCTTT,CASSSDRRNTEAFF